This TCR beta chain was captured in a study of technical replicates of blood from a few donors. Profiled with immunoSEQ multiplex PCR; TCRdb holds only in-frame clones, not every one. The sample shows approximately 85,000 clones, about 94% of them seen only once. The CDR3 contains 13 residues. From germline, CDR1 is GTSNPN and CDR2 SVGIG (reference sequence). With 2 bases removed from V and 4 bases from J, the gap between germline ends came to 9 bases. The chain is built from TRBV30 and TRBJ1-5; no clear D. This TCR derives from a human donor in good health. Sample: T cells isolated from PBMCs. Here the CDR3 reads CAWSRERNQPQHF. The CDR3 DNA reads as TGTGCCTGGAGTAGGGAGAGAAATCAGCCCCAGCATTTT.